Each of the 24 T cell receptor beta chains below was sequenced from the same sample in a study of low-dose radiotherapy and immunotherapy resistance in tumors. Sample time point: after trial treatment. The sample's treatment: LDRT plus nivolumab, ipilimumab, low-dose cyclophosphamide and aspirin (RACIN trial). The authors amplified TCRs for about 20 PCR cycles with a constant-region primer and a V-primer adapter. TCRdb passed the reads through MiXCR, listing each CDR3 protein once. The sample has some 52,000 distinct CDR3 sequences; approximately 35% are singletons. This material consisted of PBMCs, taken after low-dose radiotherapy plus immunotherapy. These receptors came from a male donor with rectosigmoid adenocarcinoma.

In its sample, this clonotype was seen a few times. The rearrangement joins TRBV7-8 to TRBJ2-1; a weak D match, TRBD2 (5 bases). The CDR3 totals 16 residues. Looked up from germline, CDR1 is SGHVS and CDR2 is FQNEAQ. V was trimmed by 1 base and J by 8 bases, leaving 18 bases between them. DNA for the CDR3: TGTGCCAGCAGCTTAGGTAGGGCAGCTAGCCAGTATGAGCAGTTCTTC. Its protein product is CASSLGRAASQYEQFF.

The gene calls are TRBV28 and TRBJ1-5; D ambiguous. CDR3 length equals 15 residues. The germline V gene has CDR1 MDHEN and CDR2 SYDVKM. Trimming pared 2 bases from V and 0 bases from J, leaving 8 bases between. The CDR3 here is CASSLPGTSNQPQHF. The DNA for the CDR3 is TGTGCCAGCAGTTTACCGGGAACTAGCAATCAGCCCCAGCATTTT.

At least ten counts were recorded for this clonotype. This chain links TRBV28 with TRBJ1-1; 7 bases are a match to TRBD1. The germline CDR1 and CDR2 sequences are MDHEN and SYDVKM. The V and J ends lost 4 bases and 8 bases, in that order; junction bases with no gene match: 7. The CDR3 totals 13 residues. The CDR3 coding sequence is TGTGCCAGCAGTTACCGGGACAGAACCGAAGCTTTCTTT. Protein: CASSYRDRTEAFF.

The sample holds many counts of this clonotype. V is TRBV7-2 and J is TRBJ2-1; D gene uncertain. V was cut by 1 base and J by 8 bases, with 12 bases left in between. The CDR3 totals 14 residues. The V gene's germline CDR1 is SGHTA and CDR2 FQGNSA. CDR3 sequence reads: CASSLDGPLDEQFF. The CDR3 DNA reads TGTGCCAGCAGCTTAGACGGCCCCCTGGATGAGCAGTTCTTC.

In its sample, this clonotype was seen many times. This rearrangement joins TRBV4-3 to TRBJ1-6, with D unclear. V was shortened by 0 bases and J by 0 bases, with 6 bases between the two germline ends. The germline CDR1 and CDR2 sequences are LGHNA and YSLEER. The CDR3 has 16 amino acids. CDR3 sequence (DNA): TGCGCCAGCAGCCAAGACAGGAGCTCCTATAATTCACCCCTCCACTTT. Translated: CASSQDRSSYNSPLHF.

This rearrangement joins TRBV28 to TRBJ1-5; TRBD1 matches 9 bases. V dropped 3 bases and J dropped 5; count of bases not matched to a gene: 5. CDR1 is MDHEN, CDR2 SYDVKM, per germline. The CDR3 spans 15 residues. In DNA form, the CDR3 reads TGTGCCAGCAGTTTGTACAGGGGGCGAGATCAGCCCCAGCATTTT. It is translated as CASSLYRGRDQPQHF.

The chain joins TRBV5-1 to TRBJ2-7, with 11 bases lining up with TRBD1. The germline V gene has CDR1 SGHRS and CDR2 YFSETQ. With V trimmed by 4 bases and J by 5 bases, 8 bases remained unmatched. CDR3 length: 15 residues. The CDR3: CASSPAGQGVHEQYF. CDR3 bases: TGCGCCAGCAGCCCGGCGGGACAGGGGGTCCACGAGCAGTACTTC.

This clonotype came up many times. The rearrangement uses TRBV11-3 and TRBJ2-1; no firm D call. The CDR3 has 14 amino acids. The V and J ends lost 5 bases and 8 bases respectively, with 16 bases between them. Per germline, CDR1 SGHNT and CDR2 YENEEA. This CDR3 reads CASSRRLVPDEQFF. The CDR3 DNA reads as TGTGCCAGCAGCCGTCGGTTGGTCCCTGATGAGCAGTTCTTC.

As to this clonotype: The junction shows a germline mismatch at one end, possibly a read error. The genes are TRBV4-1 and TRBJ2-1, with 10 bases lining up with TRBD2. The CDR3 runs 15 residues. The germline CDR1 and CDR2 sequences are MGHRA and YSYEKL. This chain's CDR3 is CASRERGGLVNEQFF. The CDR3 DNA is TGTGCCAGCAGAGAGCGGGGGGGCCTGGTCAATGAGCAGTTCTTC.

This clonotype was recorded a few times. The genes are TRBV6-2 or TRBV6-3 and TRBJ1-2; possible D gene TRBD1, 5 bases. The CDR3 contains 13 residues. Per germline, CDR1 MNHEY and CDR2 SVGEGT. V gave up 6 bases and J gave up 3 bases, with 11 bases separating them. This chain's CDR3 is CASRPGQDYGYTF. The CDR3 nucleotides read TGTGCCAGCAGGCCGGGGCAGGACTATGGCTACACCTTC.

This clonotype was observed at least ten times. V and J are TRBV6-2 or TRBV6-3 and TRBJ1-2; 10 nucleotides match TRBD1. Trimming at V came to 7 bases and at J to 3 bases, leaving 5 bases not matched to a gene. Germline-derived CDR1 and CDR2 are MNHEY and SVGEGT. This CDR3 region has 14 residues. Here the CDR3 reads CASTMTGGDYGYTF. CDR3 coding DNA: TGTGCCAGCACTATGACAGGGGGCGACTATGGCTACACCTTC.

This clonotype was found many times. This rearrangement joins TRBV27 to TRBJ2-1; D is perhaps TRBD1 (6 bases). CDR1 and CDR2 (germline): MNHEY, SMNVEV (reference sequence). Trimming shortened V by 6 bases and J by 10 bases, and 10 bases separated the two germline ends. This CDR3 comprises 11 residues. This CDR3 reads CASRTGEEQFF. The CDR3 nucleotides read TGTGCCAGCAGGACAGGAGAAGAGCAGTTCTTC.

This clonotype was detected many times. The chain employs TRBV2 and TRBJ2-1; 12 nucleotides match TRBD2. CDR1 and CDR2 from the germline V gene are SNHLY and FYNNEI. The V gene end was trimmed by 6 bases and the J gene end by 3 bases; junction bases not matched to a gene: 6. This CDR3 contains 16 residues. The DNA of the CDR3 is TGTGCCAGCAGGGCCAAACTAGCGGGGGGCTACAATGAGCAGTTCTTC. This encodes CASRAKLAGGYNEQFF.

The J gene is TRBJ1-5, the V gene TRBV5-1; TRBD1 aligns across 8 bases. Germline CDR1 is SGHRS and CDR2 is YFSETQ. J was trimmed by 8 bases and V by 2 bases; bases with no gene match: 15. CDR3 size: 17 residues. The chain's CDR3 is CASSFGAGGFGKEPQHF. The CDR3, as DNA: TGCGCCAGCAGCTTCGGTGCAGGGGGCTTCGGAAAAGAGCCCCAGCATTTT.

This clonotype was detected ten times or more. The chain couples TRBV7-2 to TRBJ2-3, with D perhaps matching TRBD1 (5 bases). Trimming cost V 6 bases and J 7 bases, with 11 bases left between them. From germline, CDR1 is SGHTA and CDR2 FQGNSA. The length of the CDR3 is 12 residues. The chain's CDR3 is CASRLTGYTQYF. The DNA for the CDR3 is TGTGCCAGCAGACTTACAGGTTATACGCAGTATTTT.

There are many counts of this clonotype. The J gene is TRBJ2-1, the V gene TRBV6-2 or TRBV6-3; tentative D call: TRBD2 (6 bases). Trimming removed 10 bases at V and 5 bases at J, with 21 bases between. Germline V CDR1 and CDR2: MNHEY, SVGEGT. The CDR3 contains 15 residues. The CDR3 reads CATLPPAGLNNEQFF. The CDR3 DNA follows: TGTGCCACCCTCCCCCCCGCGGGGTTGAACAATGAGCAGTTCTTC.

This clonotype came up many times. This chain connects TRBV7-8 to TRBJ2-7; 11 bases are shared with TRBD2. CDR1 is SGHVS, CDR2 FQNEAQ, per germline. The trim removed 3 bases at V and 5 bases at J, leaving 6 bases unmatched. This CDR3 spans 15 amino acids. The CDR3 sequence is CASSLRLAGRDEQYF. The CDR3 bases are TGTGCCAGCAGCTTGAGACTAGCGGGGCGGGACGAGCAGTACTTC.

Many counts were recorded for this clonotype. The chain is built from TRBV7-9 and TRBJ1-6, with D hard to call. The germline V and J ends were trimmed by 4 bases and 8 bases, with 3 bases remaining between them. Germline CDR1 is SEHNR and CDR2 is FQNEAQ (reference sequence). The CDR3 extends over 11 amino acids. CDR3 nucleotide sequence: TGTGCCAGCAGCTACGATTCACCCCTCCACTTT. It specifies CASSYDSPLHF.

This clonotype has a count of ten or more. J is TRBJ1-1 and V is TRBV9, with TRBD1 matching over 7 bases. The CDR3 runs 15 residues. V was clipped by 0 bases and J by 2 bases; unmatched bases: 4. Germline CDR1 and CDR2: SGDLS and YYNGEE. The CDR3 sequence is CASSVEGGDNTEAFF. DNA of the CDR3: TGTGCCAGCAGCGTAGAAGGGGGCGATAACACTGAAGCTTTCTTT.

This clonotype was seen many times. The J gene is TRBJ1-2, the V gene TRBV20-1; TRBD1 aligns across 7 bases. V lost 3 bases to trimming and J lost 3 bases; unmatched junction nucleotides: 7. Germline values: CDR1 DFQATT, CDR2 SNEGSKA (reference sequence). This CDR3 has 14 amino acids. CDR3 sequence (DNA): TGCAGTGCTAGTGGGGGCCAGGGGGACTATGGCTACACCTTC. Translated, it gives CSASGGQGDYGYTF.

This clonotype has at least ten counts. The CDR3 protein is CASSSTRTAYEQYF. The DNA for the CDR3 is TGTGCCAGCAGTTCCACCCGGACAGCTTACGAGCAGTACTTC. The V call is TRBV6-2 or TRBV6-3, the J call TRBJ2-7; D possibly corresponds to TRBD1 (6 bases). The germline gives CDR1 MNHEY, CDR2 SVGEGT. The CDR3 sequence is 14 residues long. V was trimmed by 4 bases and J by 4 bases, leaving 14 bases between them.

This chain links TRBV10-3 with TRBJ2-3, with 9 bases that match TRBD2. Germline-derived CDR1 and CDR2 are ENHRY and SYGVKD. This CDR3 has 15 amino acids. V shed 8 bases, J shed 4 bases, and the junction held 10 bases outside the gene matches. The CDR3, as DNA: TGTGCCATCGGGGGGGGAGCGGGGGGTGCAGATACGCAGTATTTT. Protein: CAIGGGAGGADTQYF.

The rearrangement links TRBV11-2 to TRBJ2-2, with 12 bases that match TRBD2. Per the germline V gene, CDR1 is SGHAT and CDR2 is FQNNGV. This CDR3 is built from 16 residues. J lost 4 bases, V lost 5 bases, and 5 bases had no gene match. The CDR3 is CASSPGLAGSTGELFF. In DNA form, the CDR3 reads TGTGCCAGCAGCCCTGGACTAGCGGGATCCACCGGGGAGCTGTTTTTT.

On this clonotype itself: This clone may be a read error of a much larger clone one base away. CDR3 DNA: TGTGCCAGCAGTGAATGGGGGGTGAGTTTCGGCTACACCTTC. Translating it yields CASSEWGVSFGYTF. J is TRBJ1-2 and V is TRBV2; maybe TRBD1 (5 bases). V was trimmed by 2 bases and J by 8 bases, leaving 15 bases between them. This CDR3 contains 14 residues. From germline, CDR1 is SNHLY and CDR2 FYNNEI.